In its sample, the clone carrying this T cell receptor (beta chain) was seen a few times. Its antigen is currently unknown. Focal radiation and CTLA-4 blockade (ipilimumab) were tested in chemo-refractory metastatic non-small-cell lung cancer patients. The record originates from a study of radiotherapy plus CTLA-4 blockade in lung cancer. Study information: Disease control was seen in 30% to 35% of patients, objective responses in roughly 19%.

CDR3 length: 11 residues. Germline V gives CDR1 MNHEY, CDR2 SVGAGI. The germline V and J ends were trimmed by 7 bases and 9 bases, with 12 bases remaining between them. Generated by immunoSEQ multiplex PCR, the TCRdb table keeps only in-frame clones and is missing some. This sample has approximately 40,000 clones, with 65% to 90% found just once. Study observations and caveats: Early blood T cell clone dynamics, with interferon-beta, were reported to best predict response.

This receptor was taken from a human donor with non-small cell lung cancer whose response to radiotherapy plus ipilimumab could not be evaluated. Sequenced here: peripheral blood, sampled from a patient treated with radiotherapy plus ipilimumab. The V gene is TRBV6-5, the J gene TRBJ1-1; maybe TRBD1 (5 bases). The DNA for the CDR3 is TGTGCCAGCACCTCCCGGGGGAAAGCTTTCTTT. Residues: CASTSRGKAFF.